The T cell receptor (beta chain) described here comes from a study of cytomegalovirus exposure and HLA in healthy donors. The study, taken as a whole, reports: Three CMV-associated chains proved CMV antigen-specific in vitro.

Profiled with immunoSEQ multiplex PCR; TCRdb holds only in-frame clones, not every one. This table has around 170,000 clones, around 85% appearing once. Only one count was recorded for this clone. No antigen is known for it. The approximately 120-subject validation cohort, separate from the approximately 660-subject first cohort, included the donors. The CDR3 sequence is 17 residues long. Germline values: CDR1 SGHDN, CDR2 FVKESK. V lost 1 base to trimming and J lost 3 bases; unmatched junction nucleotides: 7. The receptor comes from a man aged 18 to 35 in good health and CMV-seropositive. This sequence joins TRBV14 and TRBJ2-5; 11 nucleotides agree with TRBD2. Specimen: PBMCs. CDR3 amino acids: CASSQVGRLAGKETQYF. The CDR3 DNA reads as TGTGCCAGCAGCCAAGTTGGACGACTAGCGGGAAAAGAGACCCAGTACTTC.